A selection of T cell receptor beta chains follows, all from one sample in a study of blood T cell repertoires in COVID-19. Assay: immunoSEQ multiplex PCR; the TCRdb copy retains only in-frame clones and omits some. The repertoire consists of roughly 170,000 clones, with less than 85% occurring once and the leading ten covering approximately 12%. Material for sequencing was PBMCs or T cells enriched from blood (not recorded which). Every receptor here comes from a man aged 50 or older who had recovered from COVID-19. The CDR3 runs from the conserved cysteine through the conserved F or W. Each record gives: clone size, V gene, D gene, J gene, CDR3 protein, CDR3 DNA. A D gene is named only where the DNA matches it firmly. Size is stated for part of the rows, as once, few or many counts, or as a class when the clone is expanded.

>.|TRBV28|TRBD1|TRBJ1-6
CASTGDRGSPLHF
TGTGCCAGCACCGGGGACAGGGGTTCACCCCTCCACTTT
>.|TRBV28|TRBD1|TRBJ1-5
CASSSPTGGNQPQHF
TGTGCCAGCAGTTCCCCGACAGGGGGCAATCAGCCCCAGCATTTT
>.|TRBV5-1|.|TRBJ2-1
CASSLAWRGHNEQFF
TGCGCCAGCAGCTTGGCGTGGAGGGGCCACAATGAGCAGTTCTTC
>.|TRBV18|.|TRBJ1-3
CASSPPGNRASGNTIYF
TGTGCCAGCTCACCTCCCGGGAACAGGGCCTCTGGAAACACCATATATTTT
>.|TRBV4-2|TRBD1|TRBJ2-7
CASSPGQGREQYF
TGTGCCAGCAGCCCTGGACAGGGGCGGGAGCAGTACTTC
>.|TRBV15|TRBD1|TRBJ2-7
CATSEGPGGVYEQYF
TGTGCCACCAGCGAGGGCCCAGGGGGCGTCTACGAGCAGTACTTC
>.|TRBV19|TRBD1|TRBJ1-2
CASRWDSRYYGYTF
TGTGCCAGTAGGTGGGACAGCCGATATTATGGCTACACCTTC
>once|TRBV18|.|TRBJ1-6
CASSPEVDGSPLHF
TGTGCCAGCTCACCCGAGGTGGATGGTTCACCCCTCCACTTT
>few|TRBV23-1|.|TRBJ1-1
CASREETVPANTEAFF
TGCGCCAGCAGAGAGGAGACAGTTCCCGCGAACACTGAAGCTTTCTTT
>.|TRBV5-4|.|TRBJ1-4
CASSFKAGRNEKLFF
TGTGCCAGCAGCTTTAAGGCAGGGAGGAATGAAAAACTGTTTTTT
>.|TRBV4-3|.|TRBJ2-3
CASSQGVSRGTDTQYF
TGCGCCAGCAGCCAAGGGGTCAGTCGCGGGACAGATACGCAGTATTTT
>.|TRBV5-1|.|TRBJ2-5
CASSLWSGGETQYF
TGCGCCAGCAGCTTGTGGTCAGGGGGGGAGACCCAGTACTTC